Reported below is one TCR beta chain. What this receptor recognizes is not known. Per-nucleotide qualities are absent, and no much larger clonotype sits a single base away. The data are from a study of response to subunit inactivated influenza vaccine (dated by TCRdb to between 2017 and 2018). A note on the overall study: To follow how T cells responded to a trivalent subunit inactivated influenza vaccine, the researchers relied on deep quantitative profiling of the T cell receptor repertoire. Study-wide findings and limitations: It was suggested by the authors that each seasonal influenza vaccination may recruit only a limited number of new T cells.

Library construction relied on RT-PCR. TCRdb records Illumina HiSeq 2500 as the sequencer. TCRdb reprocessing: public reads trimmed at Q25 with fastp, clones called with MiXCR, in-frame beta chains kept. Here each entry gathers all rows of one CDR3 protein and keeps the most common genes and DNA. The sample has roughly 700,000 distinct CDR3 sequences on record, roughly 13% of them singletons. The ten top clones hold approximately 6.5% of the sample. CDR1 and CDR2, per the germline V gene (reference sequence), are DFQATT and SNEGSKA. The V end gives up 0 bases and the J end 0 bases, leaving 18 bases in the junction not matched to a gene. The CDR3 goes from the cysteine to the phenylalanine over 20 residues. Only the CDR3 DNA is retained, 60 bases long and in frame from the first base.

This receptor was identified in a man over 45 who received an inactivated influenza vaccine. Donor details come from another sample of the same person, matched by shared clones. The sample was PBMCs from blood, taken 14 to 15 days before vaccination. The rearrangement joined TRBV20-1 to TRBJ2-3, with 7 junctional bases fitting TRBD1. The nucleotides are TGCAGTGCTAGAGACAATGTCCCGGGACAGCATCCTTCTAGCACAGATACGCAGTATTTT. This translates into CSARDNVPGQHPSSTDTQYF.